The source of this TCR beta chain is a study of blood T cells in healthy people across ages. As regards this clonotype: Its antigen is not known.

V shed 4 bases, J shed 8 bases, and the junction held 6 bases outside the gene matches. The CDR3 has 14 residues. Germline values: CDR1 SGDLS, CDR2 YYNGEE. Study-wide findings and caveats: A strong correlation between TCR beta diversity and naive T cell percentage was seen. When set beside aged donors, long-lived donors presented more naive CD4+ cells and higher diversity.

The use of a sample-barcoded 5' primer and a J-beta primer mix characterized a second PCR of about 6 to 11 cycles. TCRdb reprocessed the 5' RACE reads via MiXCR and lists one record per CDR3 protein. The data show roughly 1.5 million distinct CDR3 sequences, roughly two fifths seen once. A minimum of 6 micrograms of total RNA was extracted per sample. The specimen was blood. The source of this sequence is a young woman in good health. The chain carries TRBV9 and TRBJ2-1, with TRBD1 matching over 10 bases. CDR3 nucleotides: TGTGCCAGCAGCCCCTGGGACAGGGGCTATGAGCAGTTCTTC. Translated: CASSPWDRGYEQFF.